The 2 T cell receptor beta chains reported below all come from one sample, sequenced in a study of shared clonotypes between healthy human individuals. Using immunoSEQ multiplex PCR, the repertoire was profiled, and TCRdb retains in-frame clones only, with some absent. The sample holds 650,000 to 750,000 clones, roughly 70% seen once. The specimen was memory CD4+ T cells sorted from blood. The sample's subset: CD45RA-negative fraction. All receptors come from a woman younger than 45 in good health.

Remarks on this clone: This could be a read error, since a much larger clone is one nucleotide away. V is TRBV28 and J is TRBJ1-1; D is uncertain. The CDR3 has 13 amino acids. Between the trimmed V and J ends, which lost 4 bases and 0 bases, there was a span of 6 bases. Germline CDR1 MDHEN, CDR2 SYDVKM. The CDR3 DNA follows: TGTGCCAGCAGTTCGAGGGTGAACACTGAAGCTTTCTTT. It is translated as CASSSRVNTEAFF.

This chain links TRBV25-1 with TRBJ2-5, with a possible D match to TRBD2 (6 bases). Deletions cut 5 bases from V and 2 bases from J, with 15 bases between. Germline CDR1 reads MGHDK; CDR2 reads SYGVNS. This CDR3 has 15 residues. The CDR3 protein is CASSSDGAGQETQYF. In DNA, the CDR3 is TGTGCCAGCAGTTCAGACGGGGCGGGGCAAGAGACCCAGTACTTC.